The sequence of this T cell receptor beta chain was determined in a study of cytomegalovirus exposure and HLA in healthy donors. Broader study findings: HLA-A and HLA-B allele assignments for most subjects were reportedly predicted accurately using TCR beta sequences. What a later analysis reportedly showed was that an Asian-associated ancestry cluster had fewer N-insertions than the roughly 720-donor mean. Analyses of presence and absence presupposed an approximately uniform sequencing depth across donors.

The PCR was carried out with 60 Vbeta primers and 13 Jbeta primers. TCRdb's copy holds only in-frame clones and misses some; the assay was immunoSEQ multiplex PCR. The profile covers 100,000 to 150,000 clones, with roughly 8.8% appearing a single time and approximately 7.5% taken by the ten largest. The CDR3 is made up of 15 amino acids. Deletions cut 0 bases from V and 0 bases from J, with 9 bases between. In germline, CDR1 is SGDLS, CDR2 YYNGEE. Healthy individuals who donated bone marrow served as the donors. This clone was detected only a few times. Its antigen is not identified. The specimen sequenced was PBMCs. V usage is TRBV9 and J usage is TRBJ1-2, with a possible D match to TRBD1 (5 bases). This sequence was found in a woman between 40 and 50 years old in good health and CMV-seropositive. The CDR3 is CASSVEGHPNYGYTF. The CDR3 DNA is TGTGCCAGCAGCGTAGAAGGACACCCTAACTATGGCTACACCTTC.